This T cell receptor beta chain was sequenced for a study of CD8+ T cells in alopecia areata. This clone was seen a handful of times. Gene names and germline refer to mouse. The read terminates 4 residues before the CDR3 end, so the remaining end is supplied by the germline J gene. Germline assignment: CDR1 NSHNY and CDR2 SYGAGN. Trimming took off 5 bases at V and 3 bases at J, with 12 bases between the two ends. This CDR3 is 13 amino acids long. The pooled cutaneous lymph node cells were sorted using several markers (CD4, CD8alpha, NKG2D, NKG2ACE and others). In each case, RNA was isolated and then reverse transcribed into cDNA as the sequencing template. Libraries were prepared by immunoSEQ multiplex PCR; TCRdb keeps only in-frame clonotypes and omits some of them. Observed in the sample are about 270,000 clones, none of them singletons.

Specimen: CD4+ T cells sorted from a lymph node. The source is a C3H/HeJ mouse with alopecia areata. The strain is characterized by the MHC haplotype H2-k. The V and J genes are TRBV13-1 and TRBJ2-7; D is possibly TRBD1 (5 bases). The covered CDR3 bases are TGTGCCAGCAGCCTCCGACAGTTCTAT. Amino acids: CASSLRQFY. The whole CDR3 protein reads CASSLRQFYEQYF.